The source of this T cell receptor (beta chain) is a study of neurological immune-mediated disorders. Study details: Secondary progressive disease was present in 3, and relapsing-remitting disease in approximately 30, of the 34 multiple sclerosis patients. Study-level findings and limits: Among 34 multiple sclerosis patients, phylogenetic grouping put the repertoires of 18 into a single related-CDR3 cluster, a possible signature.

Synthesis of cDNA was carried out by template-switch 5'RACE. The reaction used 10-nucleotide random UMIs. One entry per CDR3 protein results from TCRdb running MiXCR on the 5' RACE reads. Of about 74,000 distinct CDR3 sequences listed, 4% to 6% were seen once; the top ten hold just under 7.5%. This clonotype came up many times. Its antigen remains unidentified. PBMCs stored at -80 C, 2 million in total, were the source of the unsorted libraries. CDR1 is DFQATT, CDR2 SNEGSKA, per germline (reference sequence). The CDR3 sequence is 11 residues long. Trimming removed 6 bases from V and 4 bases from J, with 9 bases in between.

V gene TRBV20-1 combines with J gene TRBJ1-2, with D unclear. The receptor was isolated from a man younger than 35 with multiple sclerosis. Material for sequencing was PBMCs. CDR3: CSALGPYGYTF. In DNA form, the CDR3 reads TGCAGTGCGTTAGGACCCTATGGCTACACCTTC.